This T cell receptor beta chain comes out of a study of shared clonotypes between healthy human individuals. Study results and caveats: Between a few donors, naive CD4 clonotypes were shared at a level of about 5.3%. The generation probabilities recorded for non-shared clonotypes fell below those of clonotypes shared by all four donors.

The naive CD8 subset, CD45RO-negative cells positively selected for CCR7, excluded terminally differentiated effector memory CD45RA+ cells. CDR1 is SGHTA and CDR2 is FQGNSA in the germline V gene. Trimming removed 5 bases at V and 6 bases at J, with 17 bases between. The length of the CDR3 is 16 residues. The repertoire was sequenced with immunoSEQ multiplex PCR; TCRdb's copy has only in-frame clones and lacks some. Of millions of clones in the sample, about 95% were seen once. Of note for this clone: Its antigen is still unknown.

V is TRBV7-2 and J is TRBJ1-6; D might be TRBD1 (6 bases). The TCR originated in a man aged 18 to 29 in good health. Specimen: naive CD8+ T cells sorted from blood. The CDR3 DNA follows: TGTGCCAGCAGCCTTTTTTATACAGGGACTAATTCACCCCTCCACTTT. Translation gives CASSLFYTGTNSPLHF.